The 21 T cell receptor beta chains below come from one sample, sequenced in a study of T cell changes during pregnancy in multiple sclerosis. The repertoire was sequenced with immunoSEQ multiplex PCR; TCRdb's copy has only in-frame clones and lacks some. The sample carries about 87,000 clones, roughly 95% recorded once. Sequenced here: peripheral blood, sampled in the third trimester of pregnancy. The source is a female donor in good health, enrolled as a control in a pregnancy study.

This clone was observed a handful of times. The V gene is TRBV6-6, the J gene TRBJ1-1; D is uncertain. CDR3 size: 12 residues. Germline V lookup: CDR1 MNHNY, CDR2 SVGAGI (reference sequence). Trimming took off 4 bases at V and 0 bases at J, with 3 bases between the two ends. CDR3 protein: CASSWLNTEAFF. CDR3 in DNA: TGTGCCAGCAGTTGGCTGAACACTGAAGCTTTCTTT.

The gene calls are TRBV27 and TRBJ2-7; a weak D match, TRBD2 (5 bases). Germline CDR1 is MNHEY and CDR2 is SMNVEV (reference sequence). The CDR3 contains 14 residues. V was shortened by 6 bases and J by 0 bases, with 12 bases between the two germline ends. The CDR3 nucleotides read TGTGCCAGCAGGGACCTTACTAGCTCCTACGAGCAGTACTTC. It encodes CASRDLTSSYEQYF.

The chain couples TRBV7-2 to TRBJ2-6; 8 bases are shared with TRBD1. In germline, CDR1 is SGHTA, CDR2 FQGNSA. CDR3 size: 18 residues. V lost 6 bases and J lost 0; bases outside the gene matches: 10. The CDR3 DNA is TGTGCCAGCAGTTACAGGGGGACTGGAGCCTCTGGGGCCAACGTCCTGACTTTC. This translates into CASSYRGTGASGANVLTF. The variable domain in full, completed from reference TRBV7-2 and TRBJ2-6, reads GAGVSQSPSNKVTEKGKDVELRCDPISGHTALYWYRQSLGQGLEFLIYFQGNSAPDKSGLPSDRFSAERTGGSVSTLTIQRTQQEDSAVYLCASSYRGTGASGANVLTFGAGSRLTVL.

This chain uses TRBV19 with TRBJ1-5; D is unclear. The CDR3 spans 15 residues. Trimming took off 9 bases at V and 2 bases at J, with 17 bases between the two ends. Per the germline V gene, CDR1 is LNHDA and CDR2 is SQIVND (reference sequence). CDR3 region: CASAFSGWGNQPQHF. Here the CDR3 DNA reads TGTGCCAGCGCCTTTTCGGGATGGGGCAATCAGCCCCAGCATTTT.

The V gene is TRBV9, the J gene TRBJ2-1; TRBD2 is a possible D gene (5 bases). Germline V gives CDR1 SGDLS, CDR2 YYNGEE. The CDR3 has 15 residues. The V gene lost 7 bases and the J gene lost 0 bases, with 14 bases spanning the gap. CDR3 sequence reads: CASARTGSSYNEQFF. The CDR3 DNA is TGTGCCAGCGCTCGCACGGGAAGCTCCTACAATGAGCAGTTCTTC.

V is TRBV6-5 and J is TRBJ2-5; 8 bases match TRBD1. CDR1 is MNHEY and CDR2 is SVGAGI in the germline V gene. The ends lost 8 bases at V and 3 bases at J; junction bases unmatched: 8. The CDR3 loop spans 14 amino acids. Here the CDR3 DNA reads TGTGCCAGCCGAACACAGGGGGACGAAGAGACCCAGTACTTC. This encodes CASRTQGDEETQYF.

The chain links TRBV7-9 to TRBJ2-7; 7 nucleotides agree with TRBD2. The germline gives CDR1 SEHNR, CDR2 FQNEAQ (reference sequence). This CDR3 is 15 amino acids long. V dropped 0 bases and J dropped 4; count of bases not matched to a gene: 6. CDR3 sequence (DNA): TGTGCCAGCAGCTTAGCGGGGCTAGCGGAGTACGAGCAGTACTTC. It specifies CASSLAGLAEYEQYF.

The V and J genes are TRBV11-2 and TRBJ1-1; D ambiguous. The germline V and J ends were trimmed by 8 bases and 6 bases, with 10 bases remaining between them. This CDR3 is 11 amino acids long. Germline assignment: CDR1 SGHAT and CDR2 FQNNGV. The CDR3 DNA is TGTGCCAGCGGCCCCCGATCTGAAGCTTTCTTT. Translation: CASGPRSEAFF.

The CDR3 DNA follows: TGTGCCAGCAGTCCGACTAGCGGGACGGGTGAGCAGTTCTTC. Amino acid sequence: CASSPTSGTGEQFF. The chain couples TRBV6-5 to TRBJ2-1; 11 bases fit TRBD2. In germline, CDR1 is MNHEY, CDR2 SVGAGI. With 5 bases clipped from V and 9 bases from J, the junction kept 6 bases outside the gene matches. CDR3 length: 14 amino acids.

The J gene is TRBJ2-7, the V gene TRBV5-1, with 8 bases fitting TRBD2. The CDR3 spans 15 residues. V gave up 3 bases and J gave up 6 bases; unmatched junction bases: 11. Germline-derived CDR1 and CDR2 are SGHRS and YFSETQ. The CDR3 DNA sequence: TGCGCCAGCAGCTCCACTAGCGGCGCGCTCTCCGAGCAGTACTTC. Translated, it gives CASSSTSGALSEQYF.

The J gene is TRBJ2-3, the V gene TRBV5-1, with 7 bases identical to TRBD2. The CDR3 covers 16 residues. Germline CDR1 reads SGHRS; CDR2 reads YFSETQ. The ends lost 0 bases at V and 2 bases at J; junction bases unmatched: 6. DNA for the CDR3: TGCGCCAGCAGCTTGGAAGCGGGGCAGTACACAGATACGCAGTATTTT. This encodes CASSLEAGQYTDTQYF.

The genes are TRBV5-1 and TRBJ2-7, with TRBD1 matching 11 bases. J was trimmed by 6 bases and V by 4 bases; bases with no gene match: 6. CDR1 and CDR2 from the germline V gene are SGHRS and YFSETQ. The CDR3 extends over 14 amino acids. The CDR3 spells CASSPGTGGFEQYF. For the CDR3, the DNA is TGCGCCAGCAGCCCCGGGACAGGGGGTTTCGAGCAGTACTTC. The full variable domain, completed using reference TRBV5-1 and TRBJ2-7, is KAGVTQTPRYLIKTRGQQVTLSCSPISGHRSVSWYQQTPGQGLQFLFEYFSETQRNKGNFPGRFSGRQFSNSRSEMNVSTLELGDSALYLCASSPGTGGFEQYFGPGTRLTVT.

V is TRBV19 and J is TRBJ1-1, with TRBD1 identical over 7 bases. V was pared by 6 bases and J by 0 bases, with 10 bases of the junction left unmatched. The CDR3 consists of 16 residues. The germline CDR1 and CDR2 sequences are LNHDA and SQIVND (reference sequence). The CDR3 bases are TGTGCCAGTAGCCGGGACAGCCTCCCTCTGAACACTGAAGCTTTCTTT. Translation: CASSRDSLPLNTEAFF.

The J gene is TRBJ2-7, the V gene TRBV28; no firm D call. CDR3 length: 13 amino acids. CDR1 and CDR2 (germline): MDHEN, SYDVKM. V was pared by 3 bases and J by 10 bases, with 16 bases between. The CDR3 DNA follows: TGTGCCAGCAGTTTGAATAATCGCGGTTCACAGTACTTC. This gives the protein CASSLNNRGSQYF.

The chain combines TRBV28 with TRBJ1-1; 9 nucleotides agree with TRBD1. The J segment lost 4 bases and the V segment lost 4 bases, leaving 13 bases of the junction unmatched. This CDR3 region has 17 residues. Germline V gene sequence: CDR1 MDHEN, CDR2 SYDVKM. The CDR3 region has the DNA TGTGCCAGCAGTTCCTTACAGGGGGCGGAGGTAGGCACTGAAGCTTTCTTT. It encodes CASSSLQGAEVGTEAFF.

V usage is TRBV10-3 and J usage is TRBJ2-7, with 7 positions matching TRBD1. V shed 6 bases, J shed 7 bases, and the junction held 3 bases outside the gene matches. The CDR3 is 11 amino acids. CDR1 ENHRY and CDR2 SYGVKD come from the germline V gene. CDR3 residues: CAIRGTAEQYF. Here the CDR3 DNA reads TGTGCCATCAGGGGGACAGCAGAGCAGTACTTC.

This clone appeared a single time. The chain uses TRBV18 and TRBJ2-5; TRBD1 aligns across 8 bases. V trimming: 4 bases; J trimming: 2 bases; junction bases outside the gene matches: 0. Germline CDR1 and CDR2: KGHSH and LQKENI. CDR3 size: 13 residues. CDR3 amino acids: CASSRDRQETQYF. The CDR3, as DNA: TGTGCCAGCTCACGGGACAGGCAAGAGACCCAGTACTTC.

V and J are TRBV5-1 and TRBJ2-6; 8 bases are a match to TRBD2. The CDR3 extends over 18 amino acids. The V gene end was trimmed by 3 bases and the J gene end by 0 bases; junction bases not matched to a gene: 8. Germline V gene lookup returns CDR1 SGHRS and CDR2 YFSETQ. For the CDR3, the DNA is TGCGCCAGCAGCTCCGTGGCTAGCGGGTACTCTGGGGCCAACGTCCTGACTTTC. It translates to CASSSVASGYSGANVLTF.

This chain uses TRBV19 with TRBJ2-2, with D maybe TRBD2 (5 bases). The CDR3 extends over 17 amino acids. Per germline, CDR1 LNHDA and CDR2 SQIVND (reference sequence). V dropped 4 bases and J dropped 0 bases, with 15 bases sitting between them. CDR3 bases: TGTGCCAGTAGTAGTATCTCGGGAAGGACGAACACCGGGGAGCTGTTTTTT. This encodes CASSSISGRTNTGELFF.

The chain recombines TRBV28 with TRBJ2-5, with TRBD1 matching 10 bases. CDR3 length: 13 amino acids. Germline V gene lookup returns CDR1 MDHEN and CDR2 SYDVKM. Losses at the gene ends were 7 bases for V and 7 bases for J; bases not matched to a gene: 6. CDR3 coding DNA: TGTGCCAGCACGTCGGGGGACAGGGGGACCCAGTACTTC. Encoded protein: CASTSGDRGTQYF.

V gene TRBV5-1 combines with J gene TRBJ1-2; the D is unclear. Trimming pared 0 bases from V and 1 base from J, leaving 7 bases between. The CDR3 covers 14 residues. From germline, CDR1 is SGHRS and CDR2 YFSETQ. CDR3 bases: TGCGCCAGCAGCTTGGGAGGCTTTAACTATGGCTACACCTTC. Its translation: CASSLGGFNYGYTF.